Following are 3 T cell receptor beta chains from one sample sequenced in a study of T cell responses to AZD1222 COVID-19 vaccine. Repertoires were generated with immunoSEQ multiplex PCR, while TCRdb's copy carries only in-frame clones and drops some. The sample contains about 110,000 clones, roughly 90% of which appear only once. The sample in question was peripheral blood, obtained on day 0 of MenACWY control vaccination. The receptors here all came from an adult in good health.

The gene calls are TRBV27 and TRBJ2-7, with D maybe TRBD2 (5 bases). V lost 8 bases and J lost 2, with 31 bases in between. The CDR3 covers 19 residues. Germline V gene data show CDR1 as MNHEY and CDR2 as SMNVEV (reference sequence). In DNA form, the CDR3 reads TGTGCCAGCGACAAAGTCCGGACGGGATCGTGTCCCGAGACCTACGAGCAGTACTTC. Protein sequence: CASDKVRTGSCPETYEQYF.

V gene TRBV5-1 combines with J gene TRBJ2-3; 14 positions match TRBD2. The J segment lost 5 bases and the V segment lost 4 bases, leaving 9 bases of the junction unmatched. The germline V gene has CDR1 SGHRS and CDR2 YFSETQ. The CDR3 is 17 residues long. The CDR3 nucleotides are TGCGCCAGCAGCCCGCAGACTAGCGGGGGGGGTGAAGATACGCAGTATTTT. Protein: CASSPQTSGGGEDTQYF.

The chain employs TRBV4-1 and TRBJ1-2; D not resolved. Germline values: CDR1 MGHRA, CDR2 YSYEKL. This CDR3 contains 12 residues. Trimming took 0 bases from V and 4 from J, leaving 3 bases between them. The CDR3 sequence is CASSQDSYGYTF. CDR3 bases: TGCGCCAGCAGCCAAGACAGCTATGGCTACACCTTC.